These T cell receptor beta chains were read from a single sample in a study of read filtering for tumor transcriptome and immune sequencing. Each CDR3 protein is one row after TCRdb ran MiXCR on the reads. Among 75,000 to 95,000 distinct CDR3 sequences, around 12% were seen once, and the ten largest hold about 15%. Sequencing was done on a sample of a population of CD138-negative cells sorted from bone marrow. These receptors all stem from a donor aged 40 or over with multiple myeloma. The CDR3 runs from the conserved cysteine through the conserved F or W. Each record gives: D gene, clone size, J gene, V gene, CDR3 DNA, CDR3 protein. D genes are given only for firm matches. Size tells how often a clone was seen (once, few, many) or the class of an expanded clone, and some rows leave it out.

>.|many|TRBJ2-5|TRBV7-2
TGTGCCAGCAGCGGTCGGGCTCCATGGGAGACCCAGTACTTC
CASSGRAPWETQYF
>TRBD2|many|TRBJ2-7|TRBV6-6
TGTGCCAGCACCTGGGAGGGGTCGGGGGCCTACGAGCAGTACTTC
CASTWEGSGAYEQYF
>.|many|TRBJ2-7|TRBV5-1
TGCGCCAGCAGCTCCAGGACGGACGAGCAGTACTTC
CASSSRTDEQYF
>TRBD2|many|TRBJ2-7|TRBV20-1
TGCAGTGCCCCCGGACTAGCCCCCTCCTACGAGCAGTACTTC
CSAPGLAPSYEQYF
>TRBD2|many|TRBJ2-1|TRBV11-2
TGTGCCAGCGTACCTAGACTAGCGGGAGTCTACAATGAGCAGTTCTTC
CASVPRLAGVYNEQFF
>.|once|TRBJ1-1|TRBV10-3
TGTGCCATCAGTGGGGGGGGACGGCCGAAGACTTTCTTT
CAISGGGRPKTFF
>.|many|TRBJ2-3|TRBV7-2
TGTGCCAGCAGCTTAATTTCGGGAGCGCCAGATACGCAGTATTTT
CASSLISGAPDTQYF
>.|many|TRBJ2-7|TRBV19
TGTGCCAGTAGTGGACCCCCCGGGACCCGAGCTTACGAGCAGTACTTC
CASSGPPGTRAYEQYF
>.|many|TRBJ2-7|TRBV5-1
TGCGCCAGCCAGAGACAGGAGGGGAAGACCTACGAGCAGTACTTC
CASQRQEGKTYEQYF
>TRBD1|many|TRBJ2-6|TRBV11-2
TGTGCCAGCAGTTCCCGGACAGGGCGCAGCTCTGGGGCCAACGTCCTGACTTTC
CASSSRTGRSSGANVLTF
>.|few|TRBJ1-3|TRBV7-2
TGTGCCAGCAGCTTAAGTTGGGTGGCAGGAAACACCATATATTTT
CASSLSWVAGNTIYF
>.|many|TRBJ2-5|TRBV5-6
TGTGCCAGCAGCTTGGTTGGTTTGGGGAGTCGTGAGACCCAGTACTTC
CASSLVGLGSRETQYF
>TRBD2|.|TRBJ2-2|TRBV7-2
TGTGCCAGCAGCCCCGGGGGACTAGCGTATTACGGGGAGCTGTTTTTT
CASSPGGLAYYGELFF
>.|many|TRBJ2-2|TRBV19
TGTGCCAGTAGTAGCAGGGTCGGCACCGGGGAGCTGTTTTTT
CASSSRVGTGELFF
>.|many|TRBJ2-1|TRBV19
TGTGCCAGTAGTATCTTAGCGGCGAGCTCCTACAATGAGCAGTTCTTC
CASSILAASSYNEQFF
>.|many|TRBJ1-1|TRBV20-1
TGCAGTGCTAGGGCCTTCACTGAAGCTTTCTTT
CSARAFTEAFF
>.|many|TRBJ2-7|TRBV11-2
TGTGCCAGCAGCTCCCCCCGCGAGCAGTACTTC
CASSSPREQYF
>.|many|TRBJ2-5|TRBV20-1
TGCAGTGCTAGAGGTCTTAGCGGAAGCCAAGAGACCCAGTACTTC
CSARGLSGSQETQYF
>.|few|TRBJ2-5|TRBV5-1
TGCGCCAGCAGCTTTTCCGGGGGCCAAGAGACCCAGTACTTC
CASSFSGGQETQYF
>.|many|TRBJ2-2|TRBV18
TGTGCCAGCTCTAGGGGAGGATTCACCGGGGAGCTGTTTTTT
CASSRGGFTGELFF
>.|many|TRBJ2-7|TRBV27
TGTGCCAGCAGTTTATACCCGGGGAGCTCCTACGAGCAGTACTTC
CASSLYPGSSYEQYF
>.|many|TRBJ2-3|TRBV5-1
TGCGCCAGCAGCTTCCAGTCTTCTTCCACAGATACGCAGTATTTT
CASSFQSSSTDTQYF
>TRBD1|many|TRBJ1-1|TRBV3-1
TGTGCCAGCAGCCCACAGGGGTACGTTGAAGCTTTCTTT
CASSPQGYVEAFF
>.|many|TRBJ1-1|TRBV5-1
TGCGCCAGCAGCTTGGCCGTCTTCGAGATGAACACTGAAGCTTTCTTT
CASSLAVFEMNTEAFF
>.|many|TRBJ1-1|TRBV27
TGTGCCAGCAGAATTCAGGGAAGGCACACTGAAGCTTTCTTT
CASRIQGRHTEAFF
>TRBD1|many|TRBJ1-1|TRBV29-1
TGCAGCGTTGTTCGGCAGGGGGGCACTGAAGCTTTCTTT
CSVVRQGGTEAFF
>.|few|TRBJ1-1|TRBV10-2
TGCGCCAGCAACGGGGGGCTGAACACTGAAGCTTTCTTT
CASNGGLNTEAFF
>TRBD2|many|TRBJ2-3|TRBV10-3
TGTGCCATCAGTTCTAGCGGGAGCACAGATACGCAGTATTTT
CAISSSGSTDTQYF
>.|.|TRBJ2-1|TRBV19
TGTGCCAGTAGTATAGCGGGAGCTAGGAATGAGCAGTTCTTC
CASSIAGARNEQFF
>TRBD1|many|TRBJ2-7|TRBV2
TGTGCCAGCGGGGACAGAACCTACGAGCAGTACTTC
CASGDRTYEQYF
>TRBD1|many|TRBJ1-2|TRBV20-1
TGCAGTGCTAGATCTGTCTCGGGACAGAGCTATGGCTACACCTTC
CSARSVSGQSYGYTF
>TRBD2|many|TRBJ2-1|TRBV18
TGTGCCAGCTCAATATCCGGGACTAGGAATGGGCAGTTCTTC
CASSISGTRNGQFF
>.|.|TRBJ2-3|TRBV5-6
TGTGCCAGCAGCTTGGGGGTGCGCACAGATACGCAGTATTTT
CASSLGVRTDTQYF
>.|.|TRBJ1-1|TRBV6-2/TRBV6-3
TGTGCCAGCACCCTACAGGGCCCCGCTTTCTTT
CASTLQGPAFF
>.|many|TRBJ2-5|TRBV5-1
TGCGCCAGCAGCACCCCCCCCCAAGAGACCCAGTACTTC
CASSTPPQETQYF
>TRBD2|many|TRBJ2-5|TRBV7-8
TGTGCCAGCAGCGGCGGGAGTGGTGAGACCCAGTACTTC
CASSGGSGETQYF
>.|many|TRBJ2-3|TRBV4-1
TGCGCCAGCAGCCAAGAAGCGCCCTTTCTCCACACAGATACGCAGTATTTT
CASSQEAPFLHTDTQYF
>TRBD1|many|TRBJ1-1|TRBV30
TGTGCCCGAGACAGGGGACAGAACACTGAAGCTTTCTTT
CARDRGQNTEAFF
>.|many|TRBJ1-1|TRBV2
TGTGCCAGCAGTGAAGGGAGGAACACTGAAGCTTTCTTT
CASSEGRNTEAFF
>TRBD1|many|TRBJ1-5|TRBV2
TGTGCCAGCGGAGGACAGGGCCTTACGGATAATCAGCCCCAGCATTTT
CASGGQGLTDNQPQHF
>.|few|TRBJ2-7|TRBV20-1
TGCAGTGCGAGGGTACCATTGGGCTACTACGAGCAGTACTTC
CSARVPLGYYEQYF
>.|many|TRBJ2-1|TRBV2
TGTGCCAGCACCCCGGACTCAAATGAGCAGTTCTTC
CASTPDSNEQFF
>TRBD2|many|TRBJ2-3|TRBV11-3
TGTGCCAGCAGCAAGGGACTAGCGGGAGTGTTCGGGCAGGGGCCAGATACGCAGTATTTT
CASSKGLAGVFGQGPDTQYF
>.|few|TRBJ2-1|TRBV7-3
TGTGCCAGCAGCTCCTTGGGACTTCAGTACTCTGAGCAGTTCTTC
CASSSLGLQYSEQFF
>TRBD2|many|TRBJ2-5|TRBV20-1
TGCAGTGCTCCGAGGTACCCAGCGGGAGGTGAGACCCAGTACTTC
CSAPRYPAGGETQYF